The clone carrying this TCR beta chain was seen only a few times. Its specificity is not known. Regarding time point: after dendritic cell vaccination, including at tumor progression/relapse. No glioblastoma patient carried an isocitrate dehydrogenase mutation. Sequencing used immunoSEQ multiplex PCR; TCRdb keeps in-frame clones, though not all of them. The sample has some 99,000 clones; approximately 80% are singletons. This sample is drawn from a study of glioma-infiltrating T cells after dendritic cell vaccination. General observations from the study: Survival was not directly related to TCR clonality in these patients.

Germline V gene sequence: CDR1 SEHNR, CDR2 FQNEAQ (reference sequence). With 5 bases removed from V and 0 bases from J, the gap between germline ends came to 6 bases. The CDR3 runs to 13 residues. This clonotype originated in a human donor with glioblastoma. The chain couples TRBV7-9 to TRBJ2-3; D is unclear. The sequencing used blood, collected after dendritic cell vaccination. The CDR3 loop is CASSPQSTDTQYF. The CDR3 coding sequence is TGTGCCAGCAGCCCACAGAGCACAGATACGCAGTATTTT.